Below, 31 T cell receptor beta chains from the same sample are listed, as sequenced in a study of PD-L1 blockade in urothelial cancer. Sequencing was performed with immunoSEQ multiplex PCR; in TCRdb, only in-frame clones are kept and a portion is missing. The profile shows roughly 40,000 clones, roughly 77% of them singletons. The source material was PBMCs, sampled around atezolizumab (anti-PD-L1) treatment. The receptor source for this set is a man between 65 and 85 years old with urothelial cancer.

V gene TRBV28 combines with J gene TRBJ1-2; D unclear. Germline V CDR1 and CDR2: MDHEN, SYDVKM. V was trimmed by 4 bases and J by 4 bases, leaving 10 bases between them. The CDR3 runs to 13 residues. The CDR3 coding sequence is TGTGCCAGCAGTTCCTTCAGTTTCTATGGCTACACCTTC. The encoded protein is CASSSFSFYGYTF.

The genes are TRBV9 and TRBJ2-2; TRBD2 agrees at 9 bases. With V trimmed by 0 bases and J by 3 bases, 9 bases remained unmatched. Germline CDR1 is SGDLS and CDR2 is YYNGEE. This CDR3 is built from 18 residues. The CDR3 DNA reads as TGTGCCAGCAGCGTAGTAGGTAGCGGGAGCTTCTACACCGGGGAGCTGTTTTTT. Protein product: CASSVVGSGSFYTGELFF.

This chain links TRBV5-4 with TRBJ2-1; a weak D match, TRBD2 (5 bases). Per the germline V gene, CDR1 is SGHNT and CDR2 is YYREEE (reference sequence). V was shortened by 1 base and J by 7 bases, with 6 bases between the two germline ends. The CDR3 is 12 amino acids. Here the CDR3 reads CASSLRENEQFF. The CDR3 DNA follows: TGTGCCAGCAGCTTGAGGGAGAATGAGCAGTTCTTC.

The chain joins TRBV28 to TRBJ2-7; TRBD1 aligns across 12 bases. V lost 5 bases, J lost 3 bases, and 5 bases stayed unmatched. This CDR3 contains 15 residues. Germline lookup yields CDR1 MDHEN and CDR2 SYDVKM. CDR3 loop: CASSGDRGRFYEQYF. CDR3 nucleotides: TGTGCCAGCAGTGGGGACAGGGGGCGATTCTACGAGCAGTACTTC.

This chain links TRBV10-1 with TRBJ2-7; D might be TRBD1 (6 bases). CDR3 length equals 14 residues. Trimming stripped 3 bases from V and 6 bases from J, with 15 bases between. Per germline, CDR1 WNHNN and CDR2 SYGVQD (reference sequence). The CDR3 coding sequence is TGCGCCAGCAGTGAATCTTCGGAAGGGGGCGAGCAGTACTTC. Its protein is CASSESSEGGEQYF.

V and J are TRBV28 and TRBJ1-3, with D perhaps matching TRBD1 (5 bases). The V gene lost 2 bases and the J gene lost 0 bases, with 11 bases spanning the gap. Germline V lookup: CDR1 MDHEN, CDR2 SYDVKM. CDR3 length: 16 amino acids. Here the CDR3 reads CASSLGGTRSGNTIYF. The CDR3 DNA reads as TGTGCCAGCAGTTTAGGCGGGACCCGCTCTGGAAACACCATATATTTT.

The J gene is TRBJ1-3, the V gene TRBV28; D is uncertain. The V gene lost 2 bases and the J gene lost 0 bases, with 11 bases spanning the gap. The V gene's germline CDR1 is MDHEN and CDR2 SYDVKM. This CDR3 spans 16 amino acids. The CDR3 is CASSLGLAPSGNTIYF. The CDR3 bases are TGTGCCAGCAGTTTAGGGCTGGCACCCTCTGGAAACACCATATATTTT. The variable domain in full, with the rest retrieved from reference TRBV28 and TRBJ1-3, is DVKVTQSSRYLVKRTGEKVFLECVQDMDHENMFWYRQDPGLGLRLIYFSYDVKMKEKGDIPEGYSVSREKKERFSLILESASTNQTSMYLCASSLGLAPSGNTIYFGEGSWLTVV.

This clone was seen a few times. The V gene is TRBV7-8, the J gene TRBJ2-7; D might be TRBD1 (6 bases). Germline assignment: CDR1 SGHVS and CDR2 FQNEAQ. The CDR3 sequence is 15 residues long. V dropped 4 bases and J dropped 0 bases, with 13 bases sitting between them. The CDR3 loop reads CASSSRGRSSYEQYF. Here the CDR3 DNA reads TGTGCCAGCAGCTCCAGGGGCCGGAGCTCCTACGAGCAGTACTTC.

The CDR3 nucleotides read TGTGCCAGCAGCTTCCGGGACAGGGGGGCCCTTTCAACTAATGAAAAACTGTTTTTT. Encoded protein: CASSFRDRGALSTNEKLFF. The J gene is TRBJ1-4, the V gene TRBV7-9; 11 bases match TRBD1. There are 19 residues in the CDR3. Germline trimming cut 3 bases from V and 0 bases from J; bases unmatched to any gene: 9. Germline V gene sequence: CDR1 SEHNR, CDR2 FQNEAQ (reference sequence).

The chain combines TRBV5-6 with TRBJ2-3, with TRBD1 identical over 11 bases. The CDR3 is made up of 16 amino acids. The germline CDR1 and CDR2 sequences are SGHDT and YYEEEE. J lost 4 bases, V lost 2 bases, and 6 bases had no gene match. The CDR3 DNA reads TGTGCCAGCAGCTTCGGGACAGGGGGTGAACCAGATACGCAGTATTTT. Translated, it gives CASSFGTGGEPDTQYF.

The chain carries TRBV5-6 and TRBJ1-1; a possible D gene is TRBD1 (5 bases). V shed 4 bases and J shed 0 bases, with 13 bases lying between them. Per the germline V gene, CDR1 is SGHDT and CDR2 is YYEEEE. The CDR3 extends over 15 amino acids. CDR3 sequence reads: CASSPRQYLNTEAFF. CDR3 nucleotide sequence: TGTGCCAGCAGCCCCCGACAGTATCTGAACACTGAAGCTTTCTTT.

This chain uses TRBV9 with TRBJ2-2, with D maybe TRBD1 (5 bases). Trimming left V 2 bases short and J 1 base short, with 21 bases between. This CDR3 contains 19 residues. In germline, CDR1 is SGDLS, CDR2 YYNGEE. CDR3 DNA: TGTGCCAGCAGCGTCGTAGACAGAACTCCAGCTTTGAACACCGGGGAGCTGTTTTTT. It yields the protein CASSVVDRTPALNTGELFF.

V usage is TRBV11-3 and J usage is TRBJ2-3; TRBD2 aligns across 15 bases. The CDR3 is 16 amino acids. Germline CDR1 and CDR2: SGHNT and YENEEA. The J segment lost 3 bases and the V segment lost 3 bases, leaving 1 base of the junction unmatched. This chain's CDR3 is CASSLGLAGGTDTQYF. The CDR3 coding sequence is TGTGCCAGCAGCTTGGGACTAGCGGGAGGTACAGATACGCAGTATTTT.

This clone was picked up a small number of times. The V and J genes are TRBV6-5 and TRBJ1-1; D ambiguous. Germline loops: CDR1 MNHEY, CDR2 SVGAGI. V dropped 2 bases and J dropped 3 bases, with 7 bases sitting between them. There are 13 residues in the CDR3. Written as DNA, the CDR3 is TGTGCCAGCAGTTACCGAGAGGACACTGAAGCTTTCTTT. Encoded protein: CASSYREDTEAFF.

The chain carries TRBV7-9 and TRBJ2-7; TRBD2 matches at 8 bases. The CDR3 spans 15 residues. The germline V gene encodes CDR1 SEHNR and CDR2 FQNEAQ (reference sequence). J gave up 7 bases and V 1 base, and 9 bases lay outside the gene matches. The CDR3, as DNA: TGTGCCAGCAGCTTAGGATCGGGAGGGCTGAAAGAGCAGTACTTC. It yields the protein CASSLGSGGLKEQYF.

The chain uses TRBV7-9 and TRBJ1-3, with D unclear. Per germline, CDR1 SEHNR and CDR2 FQNEAQ (reference sequence). CDR3 size: 14 residues. Trimming cost V 0 bases and J 2 bases, with 5 bases left between them. The CDR3 here is CASSLASAGNTIYF. The CDR3 DNA follows: TGTGCCAGCAGCTTAGCGTCAGCTGGAAACACCATATATTTT. Full variable domain (outside the CDR3, taken from reference TRBV7-9 and TRBJ1-3): DTGVSQNPRHKITKRGQNVTFRCDPISEHNRLYWYRQTLGQGPEFLTYFQNEAQLEKSRLLSDRFSAERPKGSFSTLEIQRTEQGDSAMYLCASSLASAGNTIYFGEGSWLTVV.

The genes are TRBV5-6 and TRBJ2-6; 8 nucleotides agree with TRBD1. Trimming cost V 0 bases and J 1 base; bases outside gene matches: 6. CDR3 length equals 18 residues. The germline V gene has CDR1 SGHDT and CDR2 YYEEEE. CDR3 DNA sequence: TGTGCCAGCAGCTTGGCATGGACAGGGTTATCTGGGGCCAACGTCCTGACTTTC. As protein: CASSLAWTGLSGANVLTF.

The CDR3 sequence is CASSPFQGTEAFF. In DNA, the CDR3 is TGTGCCAGCAGTCCCTTTCAGGGGACAGAAGCTTTCTTT. The V call is TRBV2, the J call TRBJ1-1, with a weak D call TRBD1 (6 bases). The CDR3 length is 13 residues. Germline CDR1 SNHLY, CDR2 FYNNEI. The V end lost 5 bases, the J end lost 8 bases, and 15 bases lay between the germline ends.

V usage is TRBV5-3 and J usage is TRBJ1-1; TRBD1 might be the D (5 bases). TRBV5-3 is labeled an ORF, and its function is uncertain. This CDR3 has 15 residues. Between the trimmed V and J ends, which lost 0 bases and 1 base, there was a span of 10 bases. Here the CDR3 reads CARSLELQGNTEAFF. The CDR3 bases are TGTGCCAGAAGCTTGGAGCTGCAGGGGAACACTGAAGCTTTCTTT.

This sequence joins TRBV2 and TRBJ2-7; 7 bases are shared with TRBD1. Germline assignment: CDR1 SNHLY and CDR2 FYNNEI. The CDR3 contains 13 residues. After removal of 6 bases from V and 6 bases from J, the junction contained 8 bases not matched to a gene. The CDR3 nucleotides are TGTGCCAGCAGCCTCGAAGGGGGCAGCGAGCAGTACTTC. Its protein is CASSLEGGSEQYF.

This clone was seen only a few times. This rearrangement joins TRBV7-9 to TRBJ1-2, with D perhaps matching TRBD1 (6 bases). The CDR3 spans 14 residues. Trimming shortened V by 3 bases and J by 2 bases, and 10 bases separated the two germline ends. CDR1 is SEHNR, CDR2 FQNEAQ, per germline (reference sequence). DNA for the CDR3: TGTGCCAGCAGCTTGCACAGGGAAAACTATGGCTACACCTTC. It codes for CASSLHRENYGYTF.

The chain employs TRBV2 and TRBJ1-5, with TRBD1 matching over 9 bases. This CDR3 region has 14 residues. CDR1 is SNHLY and CDR2 is FYNNEI in the germline V gene. V shed 8 bases, J shed 5 bases, and the junction held 7 bases outside the gene matches. CDR3 region: CASHRDREYQPQHF. The DNA of the CDR3 is TGTGCCAGCCACCGGGACAGGGAGTATCAGCCCCAGCATTTT.

The V and J genes are TRBV14 and TRBJ2-1; 7 positions match TRBD2. V shed 7 bases and J 4 bases; nucleotides not matched to a gene: 7. CDR1 SGHDN and CDR2 FVKESK come from the germline V gene. CDR3 length: 14 residues. The CDR3 loop is CASNIAGNYNEQFF. The CDR3 DNA sequence: TGTGCCAGCAACATAGCGGGTAATTACAATGAGCAGTTCTTC.

The chain is built from TRBV19 and TRBJ1-1; D remains ambiguous. V lost 6 bases, J lost 3 bases, and 14 bases lay in between. This CDR3 region has 14 residues. CDR1 is LNHDA, CDR2 SQIVND, per germline (reference sequence). The CDR3 spells CASRRNPEDTEAFF. The DNA for the CDR3 is TGTGCCAGTAGGAGAAACCCGGAGGACACTGAAGCTTTCTTT.

This clone was observed a handful of times. The chain carries TRBV7-3 and TRBJ1-2, with TRBD1 identical over 9 bases. This CDR3 is 15 amino acids long. After removal of 6 bases from V and 3 bases from J, the junction contained 8 bases not matched to a gene. CDR1 SGHTA and CDR2 FQGTGA come from the germline V gene. CDR3 nucleotide sequence: TGTGCCAGCAGGGCCCCGGGACAGGGAGACTATGGCTACACCTTC. Protein: CASRAPGQGDYGYTF.

The chain links TRBV6-5 to TRBJ2-3; the match to TRBD1 covers 8 bases. Unmatched junction bases numbered 6, after V lost 0 bases and J lost 4 bases. Germline CDR1 is MNHEY and CDR2 is SVGAGI. The CDR3 is 16 residues long. The CDR3 DNA reads as TGTGCCAGCAGTTACTCGGTCGGACAGGGAGCAGATACGCAGTATTTT. Translated, it gives CASSYSVGQGADTQYF.

This chain's CDR3 is CASSPGQGDWYGYTF. CDR3 bases: TGTGCCAGCAGCCCGGGACAGGGCGATTGGTATGGCTACACCTTC. This chain uses TRBV11-3 with TRBJ1-2; 9 positions agree with TRBD1. Germline V gene lookup returns CDR1 SGHNT and CDR2 YENEEA. V shed 5 bases, J shed 5 bases, and the junction held 9 bases outside the gene matches. This CDR3 region has 15 residues.

J is TRBJ1-1 and V is TRBV4-3, with no clear D. The germline gives CDR1 LGHNA, CDR2 YSLEER. The CDR3 length is 15 residues. Trimming took off 3 bases at V and 4 bases at J, with 15 bases between the two ends. Here the CDR3 DNA reads TGCGCCAGCAGCCACTTGGACGTACGGGGCACTGAAGCTTTCTTT. Protein sequence: CASSHLDVRGTEAFF.

The DNA for the CDR3 is TGCAGCGTTGACGGGGTTACAGATACGCAGTATTTT. The encoded protein is CSVDGVTDTQYF. This chain joins TRBV29-1 and TRBJ2-3; a possible D gene is TRBD2 (5 bases). V shed 3 bases and J shed 3 bases, with 7 bases lying between them. The CDR3 is made up of 12 amino acids. Germline V lookup: CDR1 SQVTM, CDR2 ANQGSEA.

The chain joins TRBV6-1 to TRBJ2-5; 7 positions agree with TRBD1. In germline, CDR1 is MNHNS, CDR2 SASEGT. The junction had 3 bases not matched to a gene; V was cut back by 8 bases and J by 3 bases. The CDR3 loop spans 12 amino acids. CDR3 residues: CASGTAEETQYF. CDR3 in DNA: TGTGCCAGCGGGACAGCAGAAGAGACCCAGTACTTC.

The rearrangement uses TRBV29-1 and TRBJ2-6, with D perhaps matching TRBD1 (6 bases). V was shortened by 6 bases and J by 1 base, with 10 bases between the two germline ends. Germline assignment: CDR1 SQVTM and CDR2 ANQGSEA. This CDR3 has 14 amino acids. The CDR3 protein is CSVETGSGANVLTF. CDR3 coding DNA: TGCAGCGTCGAGACAGGTTCTGGGGCCAACGTCCTGACTTTC.